The clone carrying this TCR beta chain was counted a single time. Antigen: not known. The table came from immunoSEQ multiplex PCR; TCRdb's copy has only in-frame clones and leaves some out. The repertoire holds just under 65,000 clones, with around 75% as singletons. The V gene lost 2 bases and the J gene lost 1 base, with 5 bases spanning the gap. The CDR3 loop spans 13 amino acids. Germline assignment: CDR1 SGHAT and CDR2 FQNNGV. The ViraFEST assay expanded antigen-specific CD4+ T cells with viral peptide pools before sequencing. Culture proceeded for under twelve days, and CD4+ T cells were then isolated. Absence of prior SARS-CoV-2 infection characterized the vaccine recipients, who showed negative nucleocapsid antibodies. Around 2.2 million PBMC were seeded per well and grown in the presence of roughly 9.3 IU/ml IL-2 and around 10 ug/ml peptides. The data stem from a study of vaccination effects on CD4 cells after COVID-19. Study results and limitations: Convalescent patients were few in the study, and early post-infection timepoints were absent. Clones arising from infection and from vaccination showed marked clonal contraction late after vaccination.

This clonotype was sampled from a human donor who received a COVID-19 vaccine. The sample was CD4+ T cells from PBMCs cultured with HCoV-OC43 spike peptides, taken before COVID-19 vaccination. Subset defined: HCoV-OC43 spike overlapping peptide pool stimulation. The chain couples TRBV11-2 to TRBJ1-2; D is uncertain. The CDR3 loop reads CASSLSHNYGYTF. CDR3 DNA: TGTGCCAGCAGCTTAAGCCATAACTATGGCTACACCTTC. Variable domain in full (rest from reference TRBV11-2 and TRBJ1-2): EAGVAQSPRYKIIEKRQSVAFWCNPISGHATLYWYQQILGQGPKLLIQFQNNGVVDDSQLPKDRFSAERLKGVDSTLKIQPAKLEDSAVYLCASSLSHNYGYTFGSGTRLTVV.